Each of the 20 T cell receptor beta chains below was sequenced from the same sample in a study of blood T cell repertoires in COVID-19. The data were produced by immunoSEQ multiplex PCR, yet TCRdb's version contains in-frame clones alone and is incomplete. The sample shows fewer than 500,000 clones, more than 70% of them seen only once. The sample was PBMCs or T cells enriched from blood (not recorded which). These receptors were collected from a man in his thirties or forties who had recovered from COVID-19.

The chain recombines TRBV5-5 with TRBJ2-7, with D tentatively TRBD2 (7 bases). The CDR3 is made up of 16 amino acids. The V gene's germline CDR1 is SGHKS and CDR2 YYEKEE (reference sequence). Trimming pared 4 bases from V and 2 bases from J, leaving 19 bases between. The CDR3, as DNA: TGTGCCAGCAGCGGGGGGGAACAGGGTTTAGCCTACGAGCAGTACTTC. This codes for CASSGGEQGLAYEQYF. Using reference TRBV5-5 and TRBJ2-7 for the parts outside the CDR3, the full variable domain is DAGVTQSPTHLIKTRGQQVTLRCSPISGHKSVSWYQQVLGQGPQFIFQYYEKEERGRGNFPDRFSARQFPNYSSELNVNALLLGDSALYLCASSGGEQGLAYEQYFGPGTRLTVT.

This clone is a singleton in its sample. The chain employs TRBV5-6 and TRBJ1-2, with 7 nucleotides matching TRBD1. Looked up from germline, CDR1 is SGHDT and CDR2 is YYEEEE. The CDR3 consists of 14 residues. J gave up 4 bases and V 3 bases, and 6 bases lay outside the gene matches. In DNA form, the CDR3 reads TGTGCCAGCAGCTCCGACAGGGCCTCCTATGGCTACACCTTC. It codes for CASSSDRASYGYTF.

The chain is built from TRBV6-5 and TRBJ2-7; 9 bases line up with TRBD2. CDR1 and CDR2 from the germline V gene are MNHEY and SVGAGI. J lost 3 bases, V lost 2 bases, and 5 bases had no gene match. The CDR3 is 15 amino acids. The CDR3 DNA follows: TGTGCCAGCAGTTACGCGGGAGGGGGTCTCTACGAGCAGTACTTC. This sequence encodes CASSYAGGGLYEQYF.

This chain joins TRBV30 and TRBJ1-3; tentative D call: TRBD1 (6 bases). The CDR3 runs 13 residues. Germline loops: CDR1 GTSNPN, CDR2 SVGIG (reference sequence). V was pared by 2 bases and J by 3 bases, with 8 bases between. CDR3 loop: CAWSTGIGNTIYF. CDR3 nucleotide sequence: TGTGCCTGGAGTACAGGGATTGGAAACACCATATATTTT.

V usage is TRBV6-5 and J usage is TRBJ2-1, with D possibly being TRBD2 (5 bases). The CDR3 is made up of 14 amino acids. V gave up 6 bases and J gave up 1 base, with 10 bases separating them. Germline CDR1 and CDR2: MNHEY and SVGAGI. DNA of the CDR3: TGTGCCAGCAGCGCTGGGGAGTCCTACAATGAGCAGTTCTTC. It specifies CASSAGESYNEQFF.

The CDR3 is CASSHKDRADEQYF. For the CDR3, the DNA is TGTGCCAGCAGCCATAAGGACAGGGCCGACGAGCAGTACTTC. The rearrangement joins TRBV4-2 to TRBJ2-7; 8 nucleotides agree with TRBD1. V lost 3 bases and J lost 5; bases outside the gene matches: 6. Germline CDR1 reads LGHNA; CDR2 reads YNFKEQ. The CDR3 covers 14 residues.

This CDR3 reads CASSSRQGYEQYF. CDR3 nucleotide sequence: TGTGCCAGCAGCTCACGACAGGGTTACGAGCAGTACTTC. V is TRBV21-1 and J is TRBJ2-7; TRBD1 is the table's D call, not checked against the DNA. TRBV21-1 has pseudogene status. CDR3 length equals 13 residues.

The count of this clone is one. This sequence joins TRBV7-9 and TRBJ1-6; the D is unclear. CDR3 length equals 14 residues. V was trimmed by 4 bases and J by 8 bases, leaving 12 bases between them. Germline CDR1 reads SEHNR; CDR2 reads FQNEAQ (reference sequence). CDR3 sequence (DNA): TGTGCCAGCAGCTCCCAAGTGGCGGATTCACCCCTCCACTTT. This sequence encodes CASSSQVADSPLHF.

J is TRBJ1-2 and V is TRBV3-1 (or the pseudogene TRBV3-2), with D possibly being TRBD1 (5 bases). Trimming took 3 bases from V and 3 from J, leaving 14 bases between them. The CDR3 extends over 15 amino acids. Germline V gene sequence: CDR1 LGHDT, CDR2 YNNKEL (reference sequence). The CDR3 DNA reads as TGTGCCAGCAGCCACCAGTCGACAGATTACTATGGCTACACCTTC. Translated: CASSHQSTDYYGYTF.

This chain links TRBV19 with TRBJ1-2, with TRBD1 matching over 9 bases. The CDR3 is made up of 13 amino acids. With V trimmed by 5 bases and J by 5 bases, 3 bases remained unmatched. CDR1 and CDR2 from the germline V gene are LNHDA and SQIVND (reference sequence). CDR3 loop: CASSETGGYGYTF. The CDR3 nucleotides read TGTGCCAGTAGTGAGACAGGGGGATATGGCTACACCTTC.

The CDR3 protein is CASSPFAENTIYF. CDR3 bases: TGTGCCAGCAGCCCATTTGCAGAAAACACCATATATTTT. V and J are TRBV11-2 and TRBJ1-3; D remains ambiguous. Trimming left V 5 bases short and J 6 bases short, with 11 bases between. The CDR3 extends over 13 amino acids. CDR1 is SGHAT, CDR2 FQNNGV, per germline.

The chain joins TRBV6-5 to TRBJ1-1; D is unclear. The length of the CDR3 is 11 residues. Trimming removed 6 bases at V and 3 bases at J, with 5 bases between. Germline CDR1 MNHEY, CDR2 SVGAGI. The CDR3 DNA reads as TGTGCCAGCAGCCCAGACACTGAAGCTTTCTTT. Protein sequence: CASSPDTEAFF.

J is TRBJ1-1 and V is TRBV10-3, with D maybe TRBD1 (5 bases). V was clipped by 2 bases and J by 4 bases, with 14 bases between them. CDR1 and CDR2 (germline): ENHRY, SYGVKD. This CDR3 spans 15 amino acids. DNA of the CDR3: TGTGCCATCAGTGAGATTGGAGGGGTTGCCACTGAAGCTTTCTTT. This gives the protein CAISEIGGVATEAFF.

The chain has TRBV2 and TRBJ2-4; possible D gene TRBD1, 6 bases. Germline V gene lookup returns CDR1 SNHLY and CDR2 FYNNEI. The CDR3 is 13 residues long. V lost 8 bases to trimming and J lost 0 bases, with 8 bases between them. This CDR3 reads CASYRVAKNIQYF. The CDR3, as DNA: TGTGCCAGCTACAGGGTAGCCAAAAACATTCAGTACTTC.

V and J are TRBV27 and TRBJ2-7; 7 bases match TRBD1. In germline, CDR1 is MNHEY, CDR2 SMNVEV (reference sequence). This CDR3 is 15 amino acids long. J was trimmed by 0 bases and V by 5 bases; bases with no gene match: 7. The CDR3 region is CASSHPDRPSYEQYF. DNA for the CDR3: TGTGCCAGCAGTCACCCGGACAGGCCCTCCTACGAGCAGTACTTC.

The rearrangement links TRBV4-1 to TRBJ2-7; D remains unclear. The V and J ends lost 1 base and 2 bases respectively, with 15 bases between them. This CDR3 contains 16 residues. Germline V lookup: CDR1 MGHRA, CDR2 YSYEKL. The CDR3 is CASSQVATADTYEQYF. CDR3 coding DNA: TGCGCCAGCAGCCAAGTTGCTACTGCCGATACCTACGAGCAGTACTTC.

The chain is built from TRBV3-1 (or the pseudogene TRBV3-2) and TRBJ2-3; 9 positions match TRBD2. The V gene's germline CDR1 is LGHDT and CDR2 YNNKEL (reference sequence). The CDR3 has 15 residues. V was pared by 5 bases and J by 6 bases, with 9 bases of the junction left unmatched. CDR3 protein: CASSTSSGAADTQYF. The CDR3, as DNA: TGTGCCAGCAGCACCTCTAGCGGGGCCGCGGATACGCAGTATTTT.

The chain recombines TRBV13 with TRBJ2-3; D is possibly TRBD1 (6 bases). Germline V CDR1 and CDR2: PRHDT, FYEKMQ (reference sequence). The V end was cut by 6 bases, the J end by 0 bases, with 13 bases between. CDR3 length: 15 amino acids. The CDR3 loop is CASRSRGTSTDTQYF. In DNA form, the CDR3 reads TGTGCCAGCAGGAGCAGGGGAACTAGCACAGATACGCAGTATTTT. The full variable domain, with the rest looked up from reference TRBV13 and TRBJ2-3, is AAGVIQSPRHLIKEKRETATLKCYPIPRHDTVYWYQQGPGQDPQFLISFYEKMQSDKGSIPDRFSAQQFSDYHSELNMSSLELGDSALYFCASRSRGTSTDTQYFGPGTRLTVL.

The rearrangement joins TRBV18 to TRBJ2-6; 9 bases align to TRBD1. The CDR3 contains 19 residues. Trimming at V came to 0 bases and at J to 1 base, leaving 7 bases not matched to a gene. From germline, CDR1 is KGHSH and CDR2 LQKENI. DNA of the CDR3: TGTGCCAGCTCACCACCAAGGACAGGGGTCATATCTGGGGCCAACGTCCTGACTTTC. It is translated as CASSPPRTGVISGANVLTF.

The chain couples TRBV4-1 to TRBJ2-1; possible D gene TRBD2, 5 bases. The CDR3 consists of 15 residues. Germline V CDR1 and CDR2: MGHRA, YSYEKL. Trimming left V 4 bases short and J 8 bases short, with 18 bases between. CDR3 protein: CASSPFGLAGHEQFF. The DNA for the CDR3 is TGCGCCAGCAGCCCCTTCGGGCTAGCTGGTCATGAGCAGTTCTTC.